These 20 T cell receptor beta chains were all obtained from the same sample, sequenced in a study of shared clonotypes between healthy human individuals. Clones were read by immunoSEQ multiplex PCR, and TCRdb kept only the in-frame ones, dropping some. The repertoire holds some 690,000 clones, with about 90% as singletons. The material sequenced was memory CD8+ T cells from PBMCs. This sample's subset: CD45RO+ cells pooled with CCR7-negative TemRA cells. These receptors were collected from a man younger than 30 in good health. Some clones in this sample may be carry-over from other donors' samples.

This chain uses TRBV5-4 with TRBJ2-7, with D maybe TRBD2 (6 bases). The CDR3 spans 14 residues. Trimming removed 2 bases at V and 2 bases at J, with 11 bases between. CDR1 and CDR2 (germline): SGHNT, YYREEE (reference sequence). The DNA for the CDR3 is TGTGCCAGCAGCTTAGGAGGGGCGACCTACGAGCAGTACTTC. It encodes CASSLGGATYEQYF.

The chain links TRBV27 to TRBJ2-3; 12 bases match TRBD2. This CDR3 is 17 amino acids long. Trimming removed 4 bases from V and 3 bases from J; junction bases left unmatched: 8. Germline V CDR1 and CDR2: MNHEY, SMNVEV (reference sequence). The CDR3 sequence: CASSSPVTSGRTDTQYF. In DNA form, the CDR3 reads TGTGCCAGCAGTTCGCCCGTAACTAGCGGGAGGACAGATACGCAGTATTTT.

The rearrangement joins TRBV6-6 to TRBJ1-5, with 8 bases identical to TRBD1. The CDR3 covers 16 residues. V shed 2 bases and J 2 bases; nucleotides not matched to a gene: 5. Per the germline V gene, CDR1 is MNHNY and CDR2 is SVGAGI (reference sequence). In DNA form, the CDR3 reads TGTGCCAGCAGTTACAGATCGACAGGGGGCAATCAGCCCCAGCATTTT. It is translated as CASSYRSTGGNQPQHF.

This chain links TRBV6-4 with TRBJ2-1, with 7 positions matching TRBD2. J lost 2 bases, V lost 3 bases, and 7 bases had no gene match. This CDR3 comprises 16 residues. Germline V lookup: CDR1 MRHNA, CDR2 SNTAGT. In nucleotides, the CDR3 is TGTGCCAGCAGTGATGGGCCTAGCGGAACCTACAATGAGCAGTTCTTC. Translating gives CASSDGPSGTYNEQFF.

Here the CDR3 reads CASTPTPGLAGDTDTQYF. DNA of the CDR3: TGTGCCAGCACCCCTACGCCGGGACTAGCGGGAGACACAGATACGCAGTATTTT. The chain has TRBV9 and TRBJ2-3; 14 bases line up with TRBD2. Trimming cost V 6 bases and J 2 bases; bases outside gene matches: 11. The CDR3 is 18 amino acids. Germline V gene lookup returns CDR1 SGDLS and CDR2 YYNGEE.

V usage is TRBV7-2 and J usage is TRBJ2-4; 9 bases agree with TRBD1. V gave up 5 bases and J gave up 6 bases; unmatched junction bases: 5. The CDR3 loop spans 14 amino acids. From germline, CDR1 is SGHTA and CDR2 FQGNSA. The CDR3 nucleotides are TGTGCCAGCAGCCCTAGGGGACAGGGAAACATTCAGTACTTC. This sequence encodes CASSPRGQGNIQYF.

This clone came up a few times. Other DNA sequences in the same sample also yield this CDR3. The chain uses TRBV2 and TRBJ2-7, with TRBD1 matching over 8 bases. J gave up 2 bases and V 6 bases, and 3 bases lay outside the gene matches. Germline V gene sequence: CDR1 SNHLY, CDR2 FYNNEI. This CDR3 region has 13 residues. Here the CDR3 reads CASRQGATYEQYF. The CDR3 nucleotides read TGTGCCAGCAGGCAGGGGGCTACCTACGAGCAGTACTTC.

The chain has TRBV5-8 and TRBJ2-7; D may be TRBD1 (5 bases). The CDR3 loop spans 14 amino acids. The V gene lost 4 bases and the J gene lost 3 bases, with 14 bases spanning the gap. The germline V gene encodes CDR1 SGHTS and CDR2 YDEGEE. DNA for the CDR3: TGTGCCAGCAGCCCTGGACCAGGGCTCTACGAGCAGTACTTC. As protein: CASSPGPGLYEQYF.

The chain links TRBV5-1 to TRBJ1-1; TRBD1 agrees at 7 bases. In germline, CDR1 is SGHRS, CDR2 YFSETQ. J was trimmed by 6 bases and V by 4 bases; bases with no gene match: 12. This CDR3 is built from 15 residues. CDR3 bases: TGCGCCAGCAGCCTTAACAGGGGAGGTAGGCCTGAAGCTTTCTTT. This translates into CASSLNRGGRPEAFF.

The gene calls are TRBV30 and TRBJ2-1; 9 positions match TRBD2. V shed 5 bases, J shed 8 bases, and the junction held 7 bases outside the gene matches. The germline V gene encodes CDR1 GTSNPN and CDR2 SVGIG (reference sequence). The CDR3 extends over 13 amino acids. The CDR3 DNA sequence: TGTGCCTGGGCTAGCGGGAATGGGGATGAGCAGTTCTTC. Its protein is CAWASGNGDEQFF.

The V gene is TRBV27, the J gene TRBJ1-4; weak D call: TRBD1 (5 bases). The CDR3 totals 14 residues. In germline, CDR1 is MNHEY, CDR2 SMNVEV (reference sequence). Trimming shortened V by 1 base and J by 8 bases, and 11 bases separated the two germline ends. The CDR3 nucleotides are TGTGCCAGCAGTTTATGGGGGGGACGCGAAAAACTGTTTTTT. The encoded protein is CASSLWGGREKLFF.

V usage is TRBV5-6 and J usage is TRBJ1-6; D not resolved. This CDR3 has 17 amino acids. The V end was cut by 4 bases, the J end by 8 bases, with 22 bases between. CDR1 is SGHDT, CDR2 YYEEEE, per germline. The CDR3, as DNA: TGTGCCAGCAGCCGGACGGGGAACTCAGGATGGGATTCACCCCTCCACTTT. Protein sequence: CASSRTGNSGWDSPLHF.

The chain is built from TRBV11-1 and TRBJ2-2, with D unresolved. This CDR3 is 16 amino acids long. CDR1 and CDR2 from the germline V gene are SGHAT and FQDESV (reference sequence). V lost 5 bases, J lost 0 bases, and 13 bases lay in between. CDR3 bases: TGTGCCAGCAGCACCCCTAGTCAGACGAACACCGGGGAGCTGTTTTTT. Amino acid sequence: CASSTPSQTNTGELFF.

Written as DNA, the CDR3 is TGTGCCAGCAGTTTATCAGGGGGCGAAGGGTCTGAGCAGTACTTC. This encodes CASSLSGGEGSEQYF. This chain uses TRBV27 with TRBJ2-7; 7 bases match TRBD1. There are 15 residues in the CDR3. V lost 0 bases to trimming and J lost 7 bases; unmatched junction nucleotides: 9. Looked up from germline, CDR1 is MNHEY and CDR2 is SMNVEV (reference sequence).

This clone appeared a single time. This chain joins TRBV6-5 and TRBJ2-3; D call uncertain. The germline gives CDR1 MNHEY, CDR2 SVGAGI. V gave up 6 bases and J gave up 7 bases, with 11 bases separating them. This CDR3 is built from 12 residues. CDR3 protein: CASSPSGNTQYF. In DNA, the CDR3 is TGTGCCAGCAGCCCGTCAGGCAATACGCAGTATTTT.

V gene TRBV7-6 combines with J gene TRBJ2-3; 14 positions match TRBD2. Per germline, CDR1 SGHVS and CDR2 FNYEAQ. Trimming removed 5 bases from V and 0 bases from J; junction bases left unmatched: 4. CDR3 length: 17 residues. CDR3: CASSPGLAGGSTDTQYF. The CDR3 nucleotides read TGTGCCAGCAGCCCTGGACTAGCGGGAGGAAGCACAGATACGCAGTATTTT.

This sequence joins TRBV2 and TRBJ1-4; D unresolved. The germline V gene encodes CDR1 SNHLY and CDR2 FYNNEI. The CDR3 is made up of 17 amino acids. V lost 8 bases to trimming and J lost 0 bases, with 19 bases between them. The CDR3 here is CASWGGRHKATNEKLFF. CDR3 nucleotides: TGTGCCAGCTGGGGAGGTCGACACAAAGCAACTAATGAAAAACTGTTTTTT.

Only one count was recorded for this clone. This sequence joins TRBV4-1 and TRBJ2-2; the match to TRBD1 covers 7 bases. The germline V gene encodes CDR1 MGHRA and CDR2 YSYEKL. Losses at the gene ends were 3 bases for V and 4 bases for J; bases not matched to a gene: 11. The CDR3 runs 17 residues. CDR3 amino acids: CASSHPRDRESTGELFF. DNA for the CDR3: TGCGCCAGCAGCCATCCCCGAGACAGGGAAAGCACCGGGGAGCTGTTTTTT.

The chain links TRBV7-2 to TRBJ2-1; 8 bases line up with TRBD2. CDR1 is SGHTA and CDR2 is FQGNSA in the germline V gene. The CDR3 extends over 18 amino acids. Unmatched junction bases numbered 16, after V lost 4 bases and J lost 5 bases. In DNA, the CDR3 is TGTGCCAGCAGCTACACCATTATGAGACTAGCGAGAAACAATGAGCAGTTCTTC. This encodes CASSYTIMRLARNNEQFF.

The gene calls are TRBV27 and TRBJ2-7; no reliable D call. The CDR3 length is 13 residues. V lost 6 bases and J 2 bases, leaving 11 bases between the germline ends. The V gene's germline CDR1 is MNHEY and CDR2 SMNVEV (reference sequence). The CDR3, as DNA: TGTGCCAGCAGAAACGTGGCGGCCTACGAGCAGTACTTC. This sequence encodes CASRNVAAYEQYF.